The 18 T cell receptor beta chains below were found in one sample sequenced in a study of sequential checkpoint blockade in melanoma. This sample's treatment: randomized to nivolumab then ipilimumab (arm A) or the reverse (arm B). Here immunoSEQ multiplex PCR was the method, and the copy in TCRdb shows in-frame clones only, minus some. The sample lists around 25,000 clones; roughly 78% were seen once. The source was CD8+ T cells sorted from blood (inferred from file names), collected from a patient given nivolumab and ipilimumab in sequence. All receptors derive from a human donor with melanoma.

The J gene is TRBJ2-1, the V gene TRBV11-2, with D perhaps matching TRBD2 (6 bases). The CDR3 runs 15 residues. V lost 2 bases, J lost 2 bases, and 10 bases lay in between. From germline, CDR1 is SGHAT and CDR2 FQNNGV. This CDR3 reads CASSLTTGAYNEQFF. The CDR3 region has the DNA TGTGCCAGCAGCTTAACGACGGGGGCCTACAATGAGCAGTTCTTC.

This clone was recorded once. The chain has TRBV5-1 and TRBJ2-3; 13 bases line up with TRBD2. Unmatched junction bases numbered 7, after V lost 0 bases and J lost 0 bases. Germline V CDR1 and CDR2: SGHRS, YFSETQ. This CDR3 region has 19 residues. The CDR3 reads CASSLELGLAGVSTDTQYF. In DNA form, the CDR3 reads TGCGCCAGCAGCTTGGAGTTAGGACTAGCGGGAGTCAGCACAGATACGCAGTATTTT.

The rearrangement links TRBV27 to TRBJ2-1; 13 bases align to TRBD2. Germline assignment: CDR1 MNHEY and CDR2 SMNVEV (reference sequence). The ends lost 5 bases at V and 9 bases at J; junction bases unmatched: 13. The CDR3 totals 17 residues. The CDR3 DNA follows: TGTGCCAGCAGTCCGGGACAAGGACTAGCGGGAGAGGGTGAGCAGTTCTTC. The encoded protein is CASSPGQGLAGEGEQFF.

The chain is built from TRBV6-4 and TRBJ2-7, with 8 bases identical to TRBD2. Germline V gene data show CDR1 as MRHNA and CDR2 as SNTAGT. V shed 8 bases and J 7 bases; nucleotides not matched to a gene: 10. The CDR3 spans 13 residues. The CDR3 reads CASLKAGAEEQYF. The CDR3 nucleotides are TGTGCCAGCTTAAAAGCGGGGGCGGAGGAGCAGTACTTC.

V usage is TRBV9 and J usage is TRBJ1-2; possible D gene TRBD1, 5 bases. CDR1 SGDLS and CDR2 YYNGEE come from the germline V gene. V shed 4 bases and J shed 5 bases, with 12 bases lying between them. This CDR3 is 13 amino acids long. The CDR3 here is CASSSDSIYGYTF. The CDR3 region has the DNA TGTGCCAGCAGCTCAGACAGCATATATGGCTACACCTTC.

The chain has TRBV9 and TRBJ2-5; 10 positions agree with TRBD2. With 0 bases clipped from V and 1 base from J, the junction kept 3 bases outside the gene matches. This CDR3 is 16 amino acids long. In germline, CDR1 is SGDLS, CDR2 YYNGEE. CDR3 sequence (DNA): TGTGCCAGCAGCGTAGGACTAGCGGGTCTCCAAGAGACCCAGTACTTC. Amino acids: CASSVGLAGLQETQYF. Using reference TRBV9 and TRBJ2-5 for the parts outside the CDR3, the full variable domain is DSGVTQTPKHLITATGQRVTLRCSPRSGDLSVYWYQQSLDQGLQFLIQYYNGEERAKGNILERFSAQQFPDLHSELNLSSLELGDSALYFCASSVGLAGLQETQYFGPGTRLLVL.

The chain links TRBV30 to TRBJ2-7; 8 positions match TRBD1. Unmatched junction bases numbered 12, after V lost 6 bases and J lost 5 bases. Germline V lookup: CDR1 GTSNPN, CDR2 SVGIG (reference sequence). This CDR3 region has 14 residues. The CDR3 protein is CACQRDRQFHEQYF. CDR3 nucleotides: TGTGCCTGTCAACGGGACAGGCAGTTCCACGAGCAGTACTTC. Combining the CDR3 with reference TRBV30 and TRBJ2-7 gives the whole variable domain SQTIHQWPATLVQPVGSPLSLECTVEGTSNPNLYWYRQAAGRGLQLLFYSVGIGQISSEVPQNLSASRPQDRQFILSSKKLLLSDSGFYLCACQRDRQFHEQYFGPGTRLTVT.

This clone was observed a handful of times. The V and J genes are TRBV27 and TRBJ2-4; TRBD1 is a possible D gene (6 bases). In germline, CDR1 is MNHEY, CDR2 SMNVEV (reference sequence). The CDR3 consists of 14 residues. With 3 bases removed from V and 6 bases from J, the gap between germline ends came to 12 bases. The CDR3 DNA is TGTGCCAGCAGTTTTCAGGGGAGCAGAAACATTCAGTACTTC. Protein: CASSFQGSRNIQYF.

V is TRBV25-1 and J is TRBJ2-2; weak D call: TRBD2 (7 bases). V was trimmed by 4 bases and J by 6 bases, leaving 21 bases between them. The CDR3 is 17 amino acids. Looked up from germline, CDR1 is MGHDK and CDR2 is SYGVNS. The CDR3, as DNA: TGTGCCAGCAGTGGCTTCAGGTCGGGGGGCTCGCCCGGGGAGCTGTTTTTT. Its protein is CASSGFRSGGSPGELFF. The complete variable domain, with remaining parts taken from reference TRBV25-1 and TRBJ2-2, reads EADIYQTPRYLVIGTGKKITLECSQTMGHDKMYWYQQDPGMELHLIHYSYGVNSTEKGDLSSESTVSRIRTEHFPLTLESARPSHTSQYLCASSGFRSGGSPGELFFGEGSRLTVL.

The CDR3 loop is CASSSQVAAYNEQFF. CDR3 bases: TGTGCCAGTAGTTCCCAAGTTGCGGCCTACAATGAGCAGTTCTTC. The chain couples TRBV19 to TRBJ2-1, with unresolved D. CDR1 is LNHDA, CDR2 SQIVND, per germline (reference sequence). CDR3 length equals 15 residues. Trimming removed 5 bases from V and 2 bases from J, with 13 bases in between. Using reference TRBV19 and TRBJ2-1 for the parts outside the CDR3, the full variable domain is DGGITQSPKYLFRKEGQNVTLSCEQNLNHDAMYWYRQDPGQGLRLIYYSQIVNDFQKGDIAEGYSVSREKKESFPLTVTSAQKNPTAFYLCASSSQVAAYNEQFFGPGTRLTVL.

V and J are TRBV2 and TRBJ1-2, with TRBD1 identical over 9 bases. From germline, CDR1 is SNHLY and CDR2 FYNNEI. The CDR3 length is 14 residues. V was pared by 6 bases and J by 2 bases, with 4 bases of the junction left unmatched. The CDR3 nucleotides read TGTGCCAGCAGCCTACAGGGGGCAAACTATGGCTACACCTTC. It is translated as CASSLQGANYGYTF.

The V call is TRBV28, the J call TRBJ1-2; the match to TRBD1 covers 7 bases. The CDR3 has 16 residues. J lost 6 bases, V lost 6 bases, and 16 bases had no gene match. Germline V CDR1 and CDR2: MDHEN, SYDVKM. CDR3 nucleotides: TGTGCCAGCAGCCACTCACTAGGGGGCCCAACTCATGGCTACACCTTC. Protein: CASSHSLGGPTHGYTF.

The V gene is TRBV6-5, the J gene TRBJ2-7; 8 bases map to TRBD1. V was clipped by 4 bases and J by 3 bases; unmatched bases: 8. Germline V gene data show CDR1 as MNHEY and CDR2 as SVGAGI. This CDR3 contains 15 residues. The CDR3 reads CASSSDRGYRYEQYF. DNA for the CDR3: TGTGCCAGCAGTTCCGACAGGGGTTATCGCTACGAGCAGTACTTC.

V gene TRBV7-2 combines with J gene TRBJ2-7; 9 nucleotides match TRBD1. The germline V gene has CDR1 SGHTA and CDR2 FQGNSA. The V gene end was trimmed by 2 bases and the J gene end by 1 base; junction bases not matched to a gene: 3. CDR3 size: 15 residues. The chain's CDR3 is CASSLKGTGSYEQYF. For the CDR3, the DNA is TGTGCCAGCAGCTTAAAAGGGACAGGGTCCTACGAGCAGTACTTC.

J is TRBJ2-3 and V is TRBV10-3, with TRBD2 matching over 12 bases. The CDR3 extends over 17 amino acids. Germline-derived CDR1 and CDR2 are ENHRY and SYGVKD. V lost 2 bases and J lost 1; bases outside the gene matches: 4. The DNA of the CDR3 is TGTGCCATCAGTGAGCCTAGCGGGAGGGGGGGCACAGATACGCAGTATTTT. Protein: CAISEPSGRGGTDTQYF.

The chain carries TRBV10-2 and TRBJ1-1, with D tentatively TRBD1 (5 bases). Germline V gene sequence: CDR1 WSHSY, CDR2 SAAADI. Deletions cut 6 bases from V and 10 bases from J, with 12 bases between. This CDR3 spans 11 amino acids. CDR3 in DNA: TGCGCCAGCAGCGACGTGGGGGGAGCTTTCTTT. Amino acid sequence: CASSDVGGAFF.

For the CDR3, the DNA is TGTGCCAGCAGATCAGGGGGAACGAACACCGGGGAGCTGTTTTTT. Amino acid sequence: CASRSGGTNTGELFF. The rearrangement links TRBV28 to TRBJ2-2, with TRBD1 matching 7 bases. The CDR3 has 15 residues. Trimming removed 6 bases from V and 0 bases from J; junction bases left unmatched: 4. Germline lookup yields CDR1 MDHEN and CDR2 SYDVKM.

The rearrangement joins TRBV5-4 to TRBJ2-1, with 10 nucleotides matching TRBD2. Per germline, CDR1 SGHNT and CDR2 YYREEE (reference sequence). The CDR3 has 15 amino acids. V dropped 5 bases and J dropped 12; count of bases not matched to a gene: 14. The CDR3: CASSSAGGYFNPQFF. In DNA form, the CDR3 reads TGTGCCAGCAGTTCAGCGGGAGGGTACTTCAATCCGCAGTTCTTC.